This T cell receptor beta chain derives from a study of blood T cell repertoires in COVID-19 (dated by TCRdb to the early 2020s). Broadly, across the study: The collaborator samples originated in the United States, Italy and Spain and spanned the acute and convalescent phases of COVID-19. Sample metadata almost always included a de-identified subject ID, COVID-19 status, age in years and sex. HLA class I and class II types, where available, came from metadata supplied by the sample provider rather than from assay-based typing. The material from the prospective study consisted of cDNA or gDNA derived from T cells, B-cell-depleted T cells, or PBMCs. The samples were drawn from the first 160 participants of the ongoing ImmuneRACE study and from about 1,200 subjects provided by 6 global collaborators. Subjects who had been exposed to COVID-19, were actively infected with it, or had recovered from it provided the deeply sampled blood TCRbeta repertoires that made up the dataset. A freely available public database, intended as a resource for researchers studying the immune response to SARS-CoV-2, is where the repertoires were released.

The junction carries 10 bases between V and J, which are trimmed by 4 bases and 7 bases respectively. The CDR1 and CDR2 encoded by the germline V gene (reference sequence) are GTSNPN and SVGIG. Taken from cysteine to phenylalanine, the CDR3 has 11 residues. Here the CDR3 DNA is all that survives: 33 bases in frame from base 1. Findings and caveats that apply to the study as a whole: The amount of clinical and demographic metadata varied by source and participant and was provided uncurated.

Collaborating institutions collected whole blood in K2EDTA tubes following their own protocols. For TCRbeta analysis, collaborators shipped samples as frozen whole blood, isolated PBMCs, or DNA extracted from either of those sample types. About this clone itself: Its recognized antigen is unknown. One base away there is no much larger clone; base qualities are not given.

TCRbeta CDR3 regions were amplified from genomic DNA by means of the immunoSEQ Assay, a bias-controlled multiplex PCR. The paper's data handling went like this. The number of nucleated cells in each sample was estimated from the amplification of reference gene primers within the assay. Sequence reads were collapsed and filtered to measure the absolute abundance of every unique TCRbeta CDR3 rearrangement. For each sample, productive Simpson clonality was calculated as the square root of Simpson's diversity index over productive rearrangements. Here the immuneACCESS table is served through TCRdb, limited to in-frame sequences with V and J called. Missing clones are a known gap in these copies; in checked studies unresolved V genes cover under half, and the rest lacks a known reason. That table gives V, J and clone size, and the DNA gave D and trimming. Recorded for this sample are 30,000 or so clones; 88% of them occurred a single time. 5.9% of the sample comes from the top ten.

The specimen was peripheral blood. The chain uses TRBV30 and TRBJ1-2, with the D gene call left open. The clonotype comes from a human donor in a cohort sampled during active COVID-19. The DNA sequence is given as TGTGCCTGGACCGGTATCGGTGGCTACACCTTC. It translates as CAWTGIGGYTF.